This T cell receptor (beta chain) was documented in a study of blood T cell repertoires in COVID-19. Across the study: From T cells, B-cell-depleted T cells, or PBMCs came the material, which was cDNA or gDNA.

Looked up from germline, CDR1 is LGHDT and CDR2 is YNNKEL (reference sequence). This CDR3 contains 16 residues. The germline V and J ends were trimmed by 5 bases and 0 bases, with 14 bases remaining between them. Assay: immunoSEQ multiplex PCR; the TCRdb copy retains only in-frame clones and omits some. The table lists 150,000 to 250,000 clones, about nine tenths of them singletons. Sample: PBMCs or T cells enriched from blood (not recorded which). The J gene is TRBJ1-3, the V gene TRBV3-1 (or the pseudogene TRBV3-2); D is possibly TRBD1 (5 bases). The TCR sequence derives from a woman between 25 and 40 years old who had recovered from COVID-19. The CDR3 nucleotides are TGTGCCAGCAGCGAGGACATCCCTTCCTCTGGAAACACCATATATTTT. Its protein is CASSEDIPSSGNTIYF.